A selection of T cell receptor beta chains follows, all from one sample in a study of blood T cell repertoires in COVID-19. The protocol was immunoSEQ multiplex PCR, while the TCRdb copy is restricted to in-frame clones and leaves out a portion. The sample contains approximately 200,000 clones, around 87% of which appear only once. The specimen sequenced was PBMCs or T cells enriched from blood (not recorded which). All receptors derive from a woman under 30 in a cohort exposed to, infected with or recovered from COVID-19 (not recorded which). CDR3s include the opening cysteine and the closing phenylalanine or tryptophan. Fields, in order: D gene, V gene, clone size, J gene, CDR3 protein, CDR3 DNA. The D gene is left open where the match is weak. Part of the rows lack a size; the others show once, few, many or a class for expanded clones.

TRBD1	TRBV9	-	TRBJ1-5	CASSLGTGGQPQHF	TGTGCCAGCAGCTTGGGGACAGGAGGTCAGCCCCAGCATTTT
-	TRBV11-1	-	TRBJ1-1	CASSLDKNTEAFF	TGTGCCAGCAGCTTAGATAAGAACACTGAAGCTTTCTTT
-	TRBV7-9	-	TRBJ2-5	CASSSGVEETQYF	TGTGCCAGCAGCTCAGGGGTCGAAGAGACCCAGTACTTC
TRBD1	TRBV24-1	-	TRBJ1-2	CATSGWDRGQDYGYTF	TGTGCCACCAGTGGTTGGGACAGGGGCCAAGACTATGGCTACACCTTC
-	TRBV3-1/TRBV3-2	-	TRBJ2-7	CASSEAYEQYF	TGTGCCAGCAGCGAGGCCTACGAGCAGTACTTC
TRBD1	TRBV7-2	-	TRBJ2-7	CASSLGRGYEQYF	TGTGCCAGCAGCTTAGGCAGGGGGTACGAGCAGTACTTC
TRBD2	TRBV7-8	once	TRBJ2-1	CASSVQTSDEQFF	TGTGCCAGCAGCGTCCAAACTAGCGATGAGCAGTTCTTC
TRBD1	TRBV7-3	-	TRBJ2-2	CASSPSRDRVETGELFF	TGTGCCAGCAGCCCCTCGAGGGACAGGGTAGAAACCGGGGAGCTGTTTTTT
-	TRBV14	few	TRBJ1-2	CASSQDGSRSSYGYTF	TGTGCCAGCAGCCAAGATGGAAGCAGGTCAAGCTATGGCTACACCTTC
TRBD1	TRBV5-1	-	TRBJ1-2	CASSFDRGLGDGYTF	TGCGCCAGCAGCTTTGACAGGGGGCTCGGGGATGGCTACACCTTC
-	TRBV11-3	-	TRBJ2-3	CASSLRGGSTDTQYF	TGTGCCAGCAGCTTACGAGGAGGGAGCACAGATACGCAGTATTTT
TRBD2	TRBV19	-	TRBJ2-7	CASSGWTSGRAVHEQYF	TGTGCCAGTAGTGGATGGACTAGCGGGAGGGCTGTCCACGAGCAGTACTTC
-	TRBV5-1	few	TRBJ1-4	CASARGATNEKLFF	TGCGCCAGCGCCAGGGGTGCAACTAATGAAAAACTGTTTTTT
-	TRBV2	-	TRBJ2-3	CASTLLGPDTQYF	TGTGCCAGCACCCTACTAGGGCCAGATACGCAGTATTTT
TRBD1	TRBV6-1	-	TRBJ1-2	CASSEIIQGIGYTF	TGTGCCAGCAGTGAGATTATACAGGGGATTGGCTACACCTTC
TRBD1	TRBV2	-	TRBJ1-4	CASRDRTGYEKLFF	TGTGCCAGCAGGGACAGGACAGGGTACGAAAAACTGTTTTTT
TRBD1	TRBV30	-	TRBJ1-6	CASGTGFRSYNSPLHF	TGTGCCTCCGGGACAGGGTTTCGCTCCTATAATTCACCCCTCCACTTT
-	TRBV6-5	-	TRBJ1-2	CASTKRGSSYTF	TGTGCCAGCACCAAAAGGGGGTCGTCCTACACCTTC
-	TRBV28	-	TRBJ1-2	CASSLTGSRGYTF	TGTGCCAGCAGTTTAACGGGATCGCGGGGCTACACCTTC
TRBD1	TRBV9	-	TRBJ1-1	CASSRTGTGNTEAFF	TGTGCCAGCAGCAGGACCGGGACAGGGAACACTGAAGCTTTCTTT
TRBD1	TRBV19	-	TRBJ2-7	CASARDRGKGEQYF	TGTGCCAGTGCCCGGGACAGGGGAAAAGGGGAGCAGTACTTC
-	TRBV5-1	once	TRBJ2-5	CASSPQETQYF	TGCGCCAGCAGCCCACAAGAGACCCAGTACTTC
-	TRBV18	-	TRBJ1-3	CASSLDRSSGNTIYF	TGTGCCAGCTCCCTCGACAGGTCGTCTGGAAACACCATATATTTT
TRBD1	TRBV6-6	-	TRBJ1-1	CASSPGTGITEAFF	TGTGCCAGCAGTCCAGGGACAGGGATAACTGAAGCTTTCTTT
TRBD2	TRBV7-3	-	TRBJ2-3	CASSLIAGAADTQYF	TGTGCCAGCAGCTTAATAGCGGGAGCAGCAGATACGCAGTATTTT
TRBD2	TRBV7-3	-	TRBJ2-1	CASSPGTSWDNEQFF	TGTGCCAGCAGCCCCGGGACTAGTTGGGACAATGAGCAGTTCTTC
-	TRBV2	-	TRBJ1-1	CASSDQGGGDTEAFF	TGTGCCAGCAGCGACCAGGGAGGCGGTGACACTGAAGCTTTCTTT
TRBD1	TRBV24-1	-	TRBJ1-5	CATPSRTGNQPQHF	TGTGCCACCCCAAGTAGGACAGGGAATCAGCCCCAGCATTTT
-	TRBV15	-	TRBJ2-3	CATSRGAARTDDTQYF	TGTGCCACCAGCAGAGGGGCAGCCCGCACAGATGATACGCAGTATTTT
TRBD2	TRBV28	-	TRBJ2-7	CASSFRLRGSSYEQYF	TGTGCCAGCAGTTTCCGTTTACGCGGGAGCTCCTACGAGCAGTACTTC
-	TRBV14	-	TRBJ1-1	CASSQSRGVGGFF	TGTGCCAGCAGCCAATCTCGCGGGGTTGGAGGTTTCTTT
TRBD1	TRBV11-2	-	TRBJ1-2	CASSFNRGQDYYGYTF	TGTGCCAGCAGCTTTAACAGGGGGCAGGATTACTATGGCTACACCTTC
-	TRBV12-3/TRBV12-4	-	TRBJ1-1	CASSLVPVEAFF	TGTGCCAGCAGTTTAGTGCCAGTTGAAGCTTTCTTT
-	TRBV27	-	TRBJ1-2	CASSLYGSGDGYTF	TGTGCCAGCAGTTTGTATGGTTCCGGGGATGGCTACACCTTC
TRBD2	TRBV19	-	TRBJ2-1	CASTLGLAGGPYNEQFF	TGTGCCAGTACCCTCGGGCTAGCGGGAGGACCCTACAATGAGCAGTTCTTC
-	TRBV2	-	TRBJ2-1	CASSEFSGNVYEQFF	TGTGCCAGCAGTGAATTTAGCGGTAATGTCTATGAGCAGTTCTTC
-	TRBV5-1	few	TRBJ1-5	CASSWNGIGQPQHF	TGCGCCAGCAGCTGGAACGGGATCGGTCAGCCCCAGCATTTT
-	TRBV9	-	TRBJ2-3	CASREGTDTQYF	TGTGCCAGCAGGGAGGGGACAGATACGCAGTATTTT
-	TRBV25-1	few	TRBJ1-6	CASSAGGGGGSPLHF	TGTGCCAGCAGTGCGGGAGGCGGAGGGGGATCACCCCTCCACTTT
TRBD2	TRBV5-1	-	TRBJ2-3	CASSLVAGATDTQYF	TGCGCCAGCAGCTTGGTTGCGGGAGCCACAGATACGCAGTATTTT
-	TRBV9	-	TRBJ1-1	CASSVGGGSTEAFF	TGTGCCAGCAGCGTTGGGGGAGGGAGCACTGAAGCTTTCTTT
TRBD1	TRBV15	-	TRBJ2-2	CATSSRKDRAGGELFF	TGTGCCACCAGCAGTCGAAAGGACAGGGCTGGCGGGGAGCTGTTTTTT
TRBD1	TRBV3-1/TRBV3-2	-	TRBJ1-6	CASSQDPGQGTSPLHF	TGTGCCAGCAGCCAAGATCCGGGACAGGGTACTTCACCCCTCCACTTT
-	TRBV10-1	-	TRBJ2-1	CASSRDTTGYEQFF	TGCGCCAGCAGTAGAGATACTACAGGGTATGAGCAGTTCTTC
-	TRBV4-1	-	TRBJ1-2	CASSQDGALYGYTF	TGCGCCAGCAGCCAAGATGGGGCACTCTATGGCTACACCTTC
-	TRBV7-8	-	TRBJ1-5	CASSSQGGLSNQPQHF	TGTGCCAGCAGCTCCCAAGGAGGGCTTAGCAATCAGCCCCAGCATTTT